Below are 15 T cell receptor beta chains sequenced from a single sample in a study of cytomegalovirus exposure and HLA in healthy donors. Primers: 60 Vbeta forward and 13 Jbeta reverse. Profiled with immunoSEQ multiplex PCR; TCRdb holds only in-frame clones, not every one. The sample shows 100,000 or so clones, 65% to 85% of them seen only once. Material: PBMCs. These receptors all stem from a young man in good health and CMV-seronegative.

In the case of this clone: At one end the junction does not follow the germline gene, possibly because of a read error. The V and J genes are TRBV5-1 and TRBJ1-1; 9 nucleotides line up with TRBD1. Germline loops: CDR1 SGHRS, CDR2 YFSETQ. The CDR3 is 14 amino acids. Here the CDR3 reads CASRLGQGNTEAFF. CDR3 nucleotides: TGCGCCAGCAGATTGGGACAGGGCAACACTGAAGCTTTCTTT.

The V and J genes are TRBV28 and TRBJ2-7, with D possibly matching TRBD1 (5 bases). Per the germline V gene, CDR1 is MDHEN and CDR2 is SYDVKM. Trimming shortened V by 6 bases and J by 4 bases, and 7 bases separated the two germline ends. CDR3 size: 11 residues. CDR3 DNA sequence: TGTGCCAGCAGCCAGGGTTACGAGCAGTACTTC. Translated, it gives CASSQGYEQYF.

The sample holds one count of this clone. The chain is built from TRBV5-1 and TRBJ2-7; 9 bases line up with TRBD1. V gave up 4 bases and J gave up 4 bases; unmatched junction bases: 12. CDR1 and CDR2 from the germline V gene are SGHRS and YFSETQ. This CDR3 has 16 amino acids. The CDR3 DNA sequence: TGCGCCAGCAGCATAGCCCCGGGACAGGGATTTTACGAGCAGTACTTC. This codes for CASSIAPGQGFYEQYF.

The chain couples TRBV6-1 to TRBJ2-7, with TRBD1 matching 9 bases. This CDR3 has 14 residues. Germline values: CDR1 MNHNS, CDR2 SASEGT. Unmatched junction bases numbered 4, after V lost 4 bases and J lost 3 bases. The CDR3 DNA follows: TGTGCCAGCAGTGTGGGACAGGGCGTCTACGAGCAGTACTTC. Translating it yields CASSVGQGVYEQYF.

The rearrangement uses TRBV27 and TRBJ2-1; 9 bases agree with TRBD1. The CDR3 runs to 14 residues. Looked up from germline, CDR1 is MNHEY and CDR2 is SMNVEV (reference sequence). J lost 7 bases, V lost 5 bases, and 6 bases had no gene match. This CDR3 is CASSTPGTGNEQFF. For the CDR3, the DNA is TGTGCCAGCAGTACACCCGGGACAGGGAATGAGCAGTTCTTC.

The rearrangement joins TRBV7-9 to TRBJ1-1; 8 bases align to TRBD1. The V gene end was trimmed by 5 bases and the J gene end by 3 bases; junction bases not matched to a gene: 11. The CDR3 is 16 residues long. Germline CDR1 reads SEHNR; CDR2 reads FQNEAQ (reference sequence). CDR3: CASSPSGQALDTEAFF. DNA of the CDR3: TGTGCCAGCAGCCCTTCGGGACAGGCTTTGGACACTGAAGCTTTCTTT.

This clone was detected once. The CDR3 DNA reads TGTGCCAGCAGTTCCAACCAGGGTGGCACCGGGGAGCTGTTTTTT. Translating it yields CASSSNQGGTGELFF. The chain has TRBV4-2 and TRBJ2-2, with D perhaps matching TRBD1 (5 bases). In germline, CDR1 is LGHNA, CDR2 YNFKEQ. With 6 bases removed from V and 4 bases from J, the gap between germline ends came to 15 bases. The CDR3 consists of 15 residues.

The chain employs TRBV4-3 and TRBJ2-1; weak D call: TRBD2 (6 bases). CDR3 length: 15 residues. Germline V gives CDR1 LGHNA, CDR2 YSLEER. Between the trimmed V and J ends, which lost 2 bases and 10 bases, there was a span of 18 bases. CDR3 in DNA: TGCGCCAGCAGCCAACAATGGGAGGTTTCTGGGGAGCAGTTCTTC. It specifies CASSQQWEVSGEQFF.

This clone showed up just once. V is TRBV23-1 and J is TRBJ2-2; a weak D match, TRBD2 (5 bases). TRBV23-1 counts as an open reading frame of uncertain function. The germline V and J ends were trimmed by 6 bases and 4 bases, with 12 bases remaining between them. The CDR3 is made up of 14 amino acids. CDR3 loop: CASSQLGLTGELFF. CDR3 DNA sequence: TGCGCCAGCAGCCAACTCGGACTCACCGGGGAGCTGTTTTTT.

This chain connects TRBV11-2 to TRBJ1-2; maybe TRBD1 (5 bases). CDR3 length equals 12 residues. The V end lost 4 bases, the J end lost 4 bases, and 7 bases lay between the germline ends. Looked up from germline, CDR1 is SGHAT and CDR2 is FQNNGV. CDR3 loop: CASSYDSYGYTF. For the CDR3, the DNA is TGTGCCAGCAGCTACGACAGCTATGGCTACACCTTC.

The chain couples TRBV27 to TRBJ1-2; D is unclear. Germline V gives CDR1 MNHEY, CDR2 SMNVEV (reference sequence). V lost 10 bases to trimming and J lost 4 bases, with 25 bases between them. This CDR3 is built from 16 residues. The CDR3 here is CANLPDPPSRFYGYTF. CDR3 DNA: TGTGCCAACCTTCCGGATCCCCCTTCTAGATTCTATGGCTACACCTTC.

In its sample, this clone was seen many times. CDR3 DNA: TGTGCCAGCAGCGTTTCCGGCTCCTACAATGAGCAGTTCTTC. It translates to CASSVSGSYNEQFF. The genes are TRBV9 and TRBJ2-1; no clear D gene. Trimming removed 2 bases from V and 0 bases from J, with 6 bases in between. The CDR3 contains 14 residues. Germline CDR1 is SGDLS and CDR2 is YYNGEE.

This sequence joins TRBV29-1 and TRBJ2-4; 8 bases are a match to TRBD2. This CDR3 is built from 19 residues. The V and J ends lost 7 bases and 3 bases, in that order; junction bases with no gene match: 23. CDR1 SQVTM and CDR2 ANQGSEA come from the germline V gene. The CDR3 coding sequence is TGCAGCGCTAAAAGGGTAGGTAGCGGGGACCCGTGTGACAAAAACATTCAGTACTTC. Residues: CSAKRVGSGDPCDKNIQYF.

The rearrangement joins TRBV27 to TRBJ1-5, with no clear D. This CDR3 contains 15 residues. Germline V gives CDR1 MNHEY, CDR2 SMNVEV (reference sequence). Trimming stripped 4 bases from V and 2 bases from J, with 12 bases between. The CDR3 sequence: CASSSYIFGNQPQHF. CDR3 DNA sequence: TGTGCCAGCAGTTCATACATATTTGGCAATCAGCCCCAGCATTTT.

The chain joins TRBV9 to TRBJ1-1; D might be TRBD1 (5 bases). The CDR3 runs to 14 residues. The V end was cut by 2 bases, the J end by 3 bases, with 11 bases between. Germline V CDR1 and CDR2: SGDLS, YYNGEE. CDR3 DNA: TGTGCCAGCAGCGTCCGGACAACTTACACTGAAGCTTTCTTT. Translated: CASSVRTTYTEAFF.